The subject of this entry is one T cell receptor beta chain. Antigen specificity is unknown. The sample originates from a study of T cell responses to AZD1222 COVID-19 vaccine. Study context: Investigators merged groups given second doses at roughly 4 or roughly 12 weeks. General study results and limits: The repertoires were collected only after the peak T cell response.

Profiling relied on immunoSEQ multiplex PCR, and the TCRdb table lists in-frame clones only, not all of them. Here the sample spans some 100,000 clones, 90% being singletons. The CDR3 loop spans 11 amino acids. The V end lost 5 bases, the J end lost 1 base, and 5 bases lay between the germline ends. The germline V gene encodes CDR1 SQVTM and CDR2 ANQGSEA. The source was peripheral blood, collected on day 0 of AZD1222 vaccination. This sequence joins TRBV29-1 and TRBJ1-1, with no clear D. This receptor was identified in an adult in good health. The CDR3 protein is CSVFSNTEAFF. The DNA of the CDR3 is TGCAGCGTTTTCTCGAACACTGAAGCTTTCTTT.